These 18 T cell receptor beta chains originate from one sample sequenced in a study of shared clonotypes between healthy human individuals. Terminally differentiated effector memory CD45RA+ cells were left out of the naive CD8 fraction, which was CD45RO-negative and positively selected for CCR7. The method was immunoSEQ multiplex PCR; TCRdb's version includes in-frame clones alone and lacks a portion of them. The sample contains some 2 million clones, around 96% of which appear only once. The sequenced sample consisted of naive CD8+ T cells sorted from blood. The receptors stem from a man between 18 and 35 years old in good health.

The genes are TRBV14 and TRBJ2-7; D could derive from TRBD1 or TRBD2 (5 bases each). Germline V lookup: CDR1 SGHDN, CDR2 FVKESK. CDR3 length: 16 residues. V was clipped by 6 bases and J by 3 bases, with 21 bases between them. The CDR3 DNA is TGTGCCAGCAGTAGCTATCGGGACGCCCTCGACTACGAGCAGTACTTC. It yields the protein CASSSYRDALDYEQYF.

The chain couples TRBV5-6 to TRBJ2-4, with a possible D match to TRBD2 (6 bases). V was cut by 4 bases and J by 2 bases, with 16 bases left in between. The CDR3 length is 16 residues. Looked up from germline, CDR1 is SGHDT and CDR2 is YYEEEE. The CDR3 nucleotides are TGTGCCAGCAGCGCAATTAACGCGGGGTCCAAAAACATTCAGTACTTC. It translates to CASSAINAGSKNIQYF.

CDR3: CASSLAGGLRDTDTQYF. CDR3 coding DNA: TGTGCCAGCAGCTTGGCGGGAGGGCTTCGGGACACAGATACGCAGTATTTT. J is TRBJ2-3 and V is TRBV5-6; 8 nucleotides agree with TRBD2. This CDR3 is built from 17 residues. CDR1 and CDR2 (germline): SGHDT, YYEEEE. J gave up 2 bases and V 0 bases, and 8 bases lay outside the gene matches.

J is TRBJ2-7 and V is TRBV11-2; TRBD1 matches at 10 bases. Germline lookup yields CDR1 SGHAT and CDR2 FQNNGV. V lost 5 bases to trimming and J lost 6 bases; unmatched junction nucleotides: 7. The CDR3 consists of 14 residues. The CDR3 sequence is CASSPTTGGLEQYF. The CDR3 DNA is TGTGCCAGCAGCCCTACGACAGGGGGCCTCGAGCAGTACTTC.

The chain has TRBV15 and TRBJ1-1; D is undetermined. Germline V CDR1 and CDR2: LNHNV, YYDKDF (reference sequence). Trimming stripped 5 bases from V and 6 bases from J, with 13 bases between. The CDR3 is 13 amino acids. CDR3 in amino acids: CATSGGEDAEAFF. The CDR3 bases are TGTGCCACCAGCGGTGGCGAGGACGCTGAAGCTTTCTTT.

This chain uses TRBV30 with TRBJ2-7; possibly TRBD1 or TRBD2 for D (5 bases each). Per germline, CDR1 GTSNPN and CDR2 SVGIG (reference sequence). There are 14 residues in the CDR3. The V end lost 3 bases, the J end lost 2 bases, and 14 bases lay between the germline ends. The DNA for the CDR3 is TGTGCCTGGAGCGAAGGGACCGCGGCCTACGAGCAGTACTTC. As protein: CAWSEGTAAYEQYF.

The gene calls are TRBV5-6 and TRBJ1-2, with 9 bases that match TRBD1. This CDR3 comprises 14 residues. Germline V lookup: CDR1 SGHDT, CDR2 YYEEEE. Losses at the gene ends were 2 bases for V and 6 bases for J; bases not matched to a gene: 5. CDR3 protein: CASSLQGAVDGYTF. CDR3 DNA sequence: TGTGCCAGCAGCTTACAGGGGGCTGTGGATGGCTACACCTTC.

The chain uses TRBV7-9 and TRBJ2-3; D is uncertain. CDR1 is SEHNR and CDR2 is FQNEAQ in the germline V gene (reference sequence). There are 14 residues in the CDR3. Between the trimmed V and J ends, which lost 3 bases and 0 bases, there was a span of 7 bases. In DNA, the CDR3 is TGTGCCAGCAGCTTCTCGACTAGCACAGATACGCAGTATTTT. Translated, it gives CASSFSTSTDTQYF. The full variable domain, with the rest looked up from reference TRBV7-9 and TRBJ2-3, is DTGVSQNPRHKITKRGQNVTFRCDPISEHNRLYWYRQTLGQGPEFLTYFQNEAQLEKSRLLSDRFSAERPKGSFSTLEIQRTEQGDSAMYLCASSFSTSTDTQYFGPGTRLTVL.

The chain recombines TRBV28 with TRBJ2-5; TRBD1 matches 7 bases. The J call may be mistaken, given a closer DNA end match to TRBJ2-7. The CDR3 contains 13 residues. CDR1 is MDHEN, CDR2 SYDVKM, per germline. CDR3 protein: CASSPGQPYEQYF. As DNA, the CDR3 is TGTGCCAGCAGTCCGGGACAGCCCTACGAGCAGTACTTC.

CDR3 amino acids: CASGLYGYTF. CDR3 bases: TGCGCCAGCGGGTTGTACGGCTACACCTTC. The V gene is TRBV10-1, the J gene TRBJ1-2; D gene unclear. Deletions cut 8 bases from V and 8 bases from J, with 9 bases between. Germline V gene lookup returns CDR1 WNHNN and CDR2 SYGVQD (reference sequence). The CDR3 consists of 10 residues.

The V and J genes are TRBV7-9 and TRBJ1-2; 7 bases agree with TRBD1. The J segment lost 6 bases and the V segment lost 8 bases, leaving 15 bases of the junction unmatched. Germline V lookup: CDR1 SEHNR, CDR2 FQNEAQ (reference sequence). There are 15 residues in the CDR3. CDR3 bases: TGTGCCAGCGGAGGACAGGAACCTTCGGGTAATGGCTACACCTTC. Translating gives CASGGQEPSGNGYTF.

This sequence joins TRBV7-9 and TRBJ2-7; TRBD2 might be the D (5 bases). CDR1 is SEHNR and CDR2 is FQNEAQ in the germline V gene (reference sequence). The CDR3 covers 12 residues. Trimming left V 3 bases short and J 12 bases short, with 15 bases between. The CDR3 region is CASSFEGGTSYF. CDR3 in DNA: TGTGCCAGCAGCTTTGAGGGCGGTACATCGTACTTC. The full variable domain, rest sourced from reference TRBV7-9 and TRBJ2-7, is DTGVSQNPRHKITKRGQNVTFRCDPISEHNRLYWYRQTLGQGPEFLTYFQNEAQLEKSRLLSDRFSAERPKGSFSTLEIQRTEQGDSAMYLCASSFEGGTSYFGPGTRLTVT.

The chain couples TRBV29-1 to TRBJ2-4, with TRBD2 matching 7 bases. Trimming cost V 5 bases and J 7 bases; bases outside gene matches: 2. This CDR3 is 11 amino acids long. The germline V gene has CDR1 SQVTM and CDR2 ANQGSEA. In nucleotides, the CDR3 is TGCAGCGTTAGGGAGGGGAACATTCAGTACTTC. Its translation is CSVREGNIQYF.

V gene TRBV9 combines with J gene TRBJ2-2; 7 bases match TRBD1. Looked up from germline, CDR1 is SGDLS and CDR2 is YYNGEE. V dropped 0 bases and J dropped 7; count of bases not matched to a gene: 6. This CDR3 contains 15 residues. The CDR3 here is CASSVAGQRIGELFF. DNA for the CDR3: TGTGCCAGCAGCGTAGCGGGACAGCGTATCGGGGAGCTGTTTTTT. The full variable domain, in which reference TRBV9 and TRBJ2-2 provide the parts outside the CDR3, is DSGVTQTPKHLITATGQRVTLRCSPRSGDLSVYWYQQSLDQGLQFLIQYYNGEERAKGNILERFSAQQFPDLHSELNLSSLELGDSALYFCASSVAGQRIGELFFGEGSRLTVL.

This sequence joins TRBV5-1 and TRBJ1-1; D gene unclear. Germline loops: CDR1 SGHRS, CDR2 YFSETQ. The CDR3 has 14 amino acids. V lost 0 bases, J lost 5 bases, and 11 bases lay in between. The CDR3 DNA reads as TGCGCCAGCAGCTTGGGTTGGGTGGATACTGAAGCTTTCTTT. As protein: CASSLGWVDTEAFF.

This clone was counted only a few times. The J gene is TRBJ1-1, the V gene TRBV10-1; D is ambiguous. Trimming removed 3 bases at V and 0 bases at J, with 5 bases between. CDR3 length: 13 residues. Looked up from germline, CDR1 is WNHNN and CDR2 is SYGVQD (reference sequence). Here the CDR3 reads CASSDGMNTEAFF. In nucleotides, the CDR3 is TGCGCCAGCAGTGATGGCATGAACACTGAAGCTTTCTTT.

The gene calls are TRBV2 and TRBJ2-1; tentative D call: TRBD1 (6 bases). CDR3 length: 15 amino acids. The V end was cut by 7 bases, the J end by 0 bases, with 13 bases between. Germline CDR1 SNHLY, CDR2 FYNNEI. CDR3 loop: CASKSDRSSYNEQFF. CDR3 sequence (DNA): TGTGCCAGCAAGAGCGACAGGAGCTCCTACAATGAGCAGTTCTTC.

This chain links TRBV29-1 with TRBJ1-2; TRBD1 matches 9 bases. The CDR3 has 13 residues. Germline V gene data show CDR1 as SQVTM and CDR2 as ANQGSEA. Trimming cost V 3 bases and J 4 bases; bases outside gene matches: 3. As DNA, the CDR3 is TGCAGCGTTGAGGGGACAGGGATCTATGGCTACACCTTC. Protein sequence: CSVEGTGIYGYTF.